The clone carrying this TCR beta chain was detected many times. TCR beta CDR3 regions were amplified from RNA. The TCR CDR3 first-round RT-PCR relied on the HTBI primer set. One entry per CDR3 protein results from TCRdb running MiXCR on the multiplex PCR reads. The sample has a few hundred thousand distinct CDR3 sequences; around a sixth are singletons. Trimming left V 1 base short and J 4 bases short, with 12 bases between. The CDR3 loop spans 15 amino acids. CDR1 and CDR2 (germline): SGHRS, YFSETQ. This entry comes from a study of T cells in Graves' hyperthyroidism and ophthalmopathy. The chain recombines TRBV5-1 with TRBJ2-1; a possible D gene is TRBD1 (6 bases). Sequencing input: blood. The receptor was isolated from a woman in her 30s with Graves' hyperthyroidism. Written as DNA, the CDR3 is TGCGCCAGCAGCTTGATGCCTCAGGGGTACAATGAGCAGTTCTTC. Translated, it gives CASSLMPQGYNEQFF.